This T cell receptor (beta chain) was found in a study of blood T cell repertoires in COVID-19. Study-level background: Sites across the United States, Italy and Spain contributed samples from acute and convalescent COVID-19. Nucleic acid was either cDNA or gDNA, and it came from T cells, B-cell-depleted T cells, or PBMCs.

Germline-derived CDR1 and CDR2 are MNHEY and SVGAGI. Between the trimmed V and J ends, which lost 6 bases and 4 bases, there was a span of 16 bases. This CDR3 contains 14 residues. The repertoire was sequenced with immunoSEQ multiplex PCR; TCRdb's copy has only in-frame clones and lacks some. The table lists fewer than 75,000 clones, 85% to 90% of them singletons, with roughly 9.6% in the top ten. The chain links TRBV6-5 to TRBJ2-7, with D possibly being TRBD1 (6 bases). Sample: peripheral blood. The sequence derives from an elderly man with acute or convalescent COVID-19. The CDR3 sequence is CASRFTGPRYEQYF. CDR3 DNA: TGTGCCAGCAGATTCACAGGGCCCCGATACGAGCAGTACTTC.